The text below deals with one T cell receptor (beta chain). Its specificity is not known. Amplification of TCR beta CDR3 regions used RNA as the template. With the HTBI primer set, the TCR CDR3 went through a first round of RT-PCR. TCRdb processed the multiplex PCR reads anew with MiXCR; each CDR3 protein has one entry. In the table there are about 840,000 distinct CDR3 sequences, roughly 40% of which are singletons. The record originates from a study of T cells in Graves' hyperthyroidism and ophthalmopathy. Overall study: The initial diagnosis was the point when peripheral blood was collected, ahead of any treatment.

Broader study findings: Separating ophthalmopathy from stable hyperthyroidism was achieved by a 13 V-J model. Blood samples included most of the expanded thyroid clonotypes exceeding 0.001.

A lack of ophthalmopathy progression within 18 months defined stable Graves' hyperthyroidism. Germline CDR1 and CDR2: SEHNR and FQNEAQ (reference sequence). Trimming took 5 bases from V and 3 from J, leaving 11 bases between them. The CDR3 runs 14 residues. The V call is TRBV7-9, the J call TRBJ1-3; D gene ambiguous. The sequence was obtained from a young man with Graves' hyperthyroidism. Input material: blood. In DNA, the CDR3 is TGTGCCAGCAGCACCGCGGGGTATGGAAACACCATATATTTT. Translated, it gives CASSTAGYGNTIYF.